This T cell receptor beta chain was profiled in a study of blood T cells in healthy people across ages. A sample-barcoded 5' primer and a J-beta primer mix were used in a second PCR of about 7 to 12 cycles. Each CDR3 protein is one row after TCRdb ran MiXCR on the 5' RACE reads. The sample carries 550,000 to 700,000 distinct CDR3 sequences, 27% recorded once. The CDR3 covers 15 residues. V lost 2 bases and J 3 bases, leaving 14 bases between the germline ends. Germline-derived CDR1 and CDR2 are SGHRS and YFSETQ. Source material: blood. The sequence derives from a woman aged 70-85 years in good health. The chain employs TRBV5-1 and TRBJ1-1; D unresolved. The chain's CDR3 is CASSLWELMDTEAFF. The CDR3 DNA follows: TGCGCCAGCAGCTTATGGGAGCTAATGGACACTGAAGCTTTCTTT.